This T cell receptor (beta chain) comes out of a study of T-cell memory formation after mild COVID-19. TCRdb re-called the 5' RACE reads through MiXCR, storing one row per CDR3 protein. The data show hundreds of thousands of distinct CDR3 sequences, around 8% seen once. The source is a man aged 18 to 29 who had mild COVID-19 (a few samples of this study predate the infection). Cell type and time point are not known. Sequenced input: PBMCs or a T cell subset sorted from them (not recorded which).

The DNA for the CDR3 is TGTGCCAGCAGCCTCGTTGGCCCGGCGACTTTCTTT. Encoded protein: CASSLVGPATFF. This chain uses TRBV5-5 with TRBJ1-1; unclear D gene. There are 12 residues in the CDR3. Germline values: CDR1 SGHKS, CDR2 YYEKEE (reference sequence). The V end lost 4 bases, the J end lost 12 bases, and 16 bases lay between the germline ends. Full variable domain (missing parts from reference TRBV5-5 and TRBJ1-1): DAGVTQSPTHLIKTRGQQVTLRCSPISGHKSVSWYQQVLGQGPQFIFQYYEKEERGRGNFPDRFSARQFPNYSSELNVNALLLGDSALYLCASSLVGPATFFGQGTRLTVV.